This TCR beta chain was identified during a study of beta chain features in type 1 diabetes. As every portion of the isolated RNA was reverse transcribed, the sequencing read expressed TCRB transcripts. The table came from immunoSEQ multiplex PCR; TCRdb's copy has only in-frame clones and leaves some out. The sample carries some 150,000 clones, roughly 11% recorded once. The CDR3 is made up of 16 amino acids. Trimming at V came to 5 bases and at J to 4 bases, leaving 10 bases not matched to a gene. The germline V gene encodes CDR1 SEHNR and CDR2 FQNEAQ (reference sequence). The study, taken as a whole, reports: Type 1 diabetes patients had fewer VDJ junction insertions and more deletions.

On average, the one heparinised blood draw given by each donor was approximately 120 mL. Comment on this clone: The antigen remains undetermined.

This chain uses TRBV7-9 with TRBJ2-3; TRBD1 matches at 9 bases. Sequences were obtained from central memory CD4+ T cells from blood. This clonotype was sampled from a man younger than 35 in good health. In DNA, the CDR3 is TGTGCCAGCAGCCGGAAACAGGGGGCTGTTGCAGATACGCAGTATTTT. It codes for CASSRKQGAVADTQYF.